A selection of T cell receptor beta chains follows, all from one sample in a study of T cells after posttransplantation cyclophosphamide. Here immunoSEQ multiplex PCR was the method, and the copy in TCRdb shows in-frame clones only, minus some. The sample lists about 15,000 clones; under 85% were seen once. Sequencing was carried out using memory CD4+ T cells sorted from PBMCs. Source of these receptors: a man aged 45-65 years. CDR3s include the opening cysteine and the closing phenylalanine or tryptophan. Some rows mark clone size as missing; the rest say once, few, many or name a class of expanded clone.

abundance	j_gene	len	v_gene	CDR3aa
few	TRBJ2-1	13	TRBV19	CASSIRAYNEQFF
few	TRBJ1-1	13	TRBV7-2	CASSPRRDTEAFF
few	TRBJ1-6	16	TRBV15	CATSRAFPHGNSPLHF
NA	TRBJ1-1	13	TRBV12-5	CASGLETGAEAFF
NA	TRBJ1-6	15	TRBV7-2	CASSLPGSYNSPLHF
NA	TRBJ1-1	11	TRBV5-3	CARPGNTEAFF
NA	TRBJ1-2	13	TRBV28	CASLTGVGYGYTF
NA	TRBJ2-7	14	TRBV7-9	CASSLTGPPYEQYF
NA	TRBJ1-1	14	TRBV28	CASSYLDRNTEAFF
few	TRBJ1-3	12	TRBV6-1	CASRMDSLAIYF
NA	TRBJ1-1	17	TRBV5-4	CASSLAAQGSGHTEAFF
NA	TRBJ2-7	15	TRBV27	CASSFVSGRTYEQYF
NA	TRBJ2-7	16	TRBV4-1	CASSQVGGTGLYEQYF
NA	TRBJ1-2	14	TRBV10-3	CAISDPSLNYGYTF
NA	TRBJ1-5	15	TRBV27	CASSPDRGPQQPQHF
once	TRBJ2-7	15	TRBV27	CASRPDPGLRYEQYF
NA	TRBJ1-2	14	TRBV30	CAWSARGNSYGYTF
NA	TRBJ1-4	13	TRBV23-1	CASSPAPREKLFF
NA	TRBJ1-4	16	TRBV6-6	CASSLLLGRGVEKLFF
NA	TRBJ1-5	14	TRBV6-1	CASSDRGGNQPQHF
NA	TRBJ2-7	13	TRBV6-5	CASTRGEGYEQYF
medium-sized	TRBJ2-4	16	TRBV5-1	CASSLDGQGFENIQYF
NA	TRBJ1-2	18	TRBV4-2	CTSSQDRFAGQGSGGYTF
NA	TRBJ2-2	16	TRBV4-2	CASSQDIRGGNGELFF
NA	TRBJ2-5	13	TRBV7-3	CASSLNREETQYF
NA	TRBJ1-1	13	TRBV6-5	CASGGYLNTEAFF
NA	TRBJ2-5	12	TRBV30	CAWSAYEETQYF
NA	TRBJ2-7	15	TRBV5-6	CASRLFRDRGSEQYF
NA	TRBJ2-7	15	TRBV5-5	CASSLASGGAYEQYF
few	TRBJ2-1	15	TRBV6-1	CASSDTGTGVHEQFF
NA	TRBJ2-5	15	TRBV30	CAWSDMTGSGETQYF
NA	TRBJ1-6	15	TRBV19	CASSIGGSSHSPLHF
NA	TRBJ2-2	12	TRBV11-3	CASSPFTGELFF